These 13 T cell receptor beta chains came from one sample sequenced in a study of T cells in Graves' hyperthyroidism and ophthalmopathy. It was RNA transcripts that yielded the amplified TCR beta CDR3 regions. The HTBI primer set served for first-round RT-PCR of the TCR CDR3. TCRdb recomputed calls from the multiplex PCR reads with MiXCR, one row per CDR3 protein. The sample comprises approximately 610,000 distinct CDR3 sequences, around 15% of which are singletons, and about 4% rests with the top ten. Sample: blood. The source is a woman between 35 and 50 years old with Graves' ophthalmopathy.

This clonotype was found many times. This chain links TRBV6-1 with TRBJ2-7; 8 nucleotides agree with TRBD1. Trimming at V came to 0 bases and at J to 2 bases, leaving 12 bases not matched to a gene. Germline V gene data show CDR1 as MNHNS and CDR2 as SASEGT. The CDR3 spans 18 residues. Here the CDR3 reads CASSEATHLGQGPYEQYF. CDR3 in DNA: TGTGCCAGCAGTGAAGCTACTCATTTAGGACAGGGACCCTACGAGCAGTACTTC.

In this sample, this clonotype turned up many times. The V and J genes are TRBV6-2 or TRBV6-3 and TRBJ2-7, with TRBD1 matching 8 bases. The junction had 17 bases not matched to a gene; V was cut back by 10 bases and J by 3 bases. The germline V gene has CDR1 MNHEY and CDR2 SVGEGT. The CDR3 has 16 amino acids. CDR3 in DNA: TGTGCCACAGGGGCTCTAATCGGGACAGGCCTCTACGAGCAGTACTTC. Amino acids: CATGALIGTGLYEQYF.

Worth noting for this clonotype: Without the conserved terminal phenylalanine or tryptophan, this CDR3 likely stems from a read error. The chain couples TRBV7-6 to TRBJ1-2; 11 bases align to TRBD1. CDR1 and CDR2 (germline): SGHVS, FNYEAQ. V shed 5 bases and J 3 bases; nucleotides not matched to a gene: 2. The CDR3 spans 14 residues. The CDR3 sequence is CASSRGQGDYGYTI. The CDR3 bases are TGTGCCAGCAGCCGGGGACAGGGGGACTATGGCTACACCATC.

This clonotype was counted a few times. V is TRBV29-1 and J is TRBJ2-2; 10 bases line up with TRBD1. CDR3 length equals 16 residues. J was trimmed by 4 bases and V by 1 base; bases with no gene match: 6. Germline CDR1 and CDR2: SQVTM and ANQGSEA. The CDR3 DNA reads as TGCAGCGTTGAAGGGGGGACAGGGGCGGGCACCGGGGAGCTGTTTTTT. Amino acids: CSVEGGTGAGTGELFF.

Ten or more counts support this clonotype. The genes are TRBV5-1 and TRBJ2-2; 8 bases align to TRBD1. The junction had 2 bases not matched to a gene; V was cut back by 4 bases and J by 3 bases. Germline-derived CDR1 and CDR2 are SGHRS and YFSETQ. CDR3 length: 14 amino acids. CDR3 in amino acids: CASSPGQDTGELFF. CDR3 in DNA: TGCGCCAGCAGCCCGGGACAGGACACCGGGGAGCTGTTTTTT.

V usage is TRBV5-8 and J usage is TRBJ2-7; D gene ambiguous. Trimming removed 0 bases from V and 2 bases from J, with 9 bases in between. Germline values: CDR1 SGHTS, CDR2 YDEGEE. The CDR3 extends over 14 amino acids. As DNA, the CDR3 is TGTGCCAGCAGCTTGGCCGATGCGACCTACGAGCAGTACTTC. Encoded protein: CASSLADATYEQYF.

This clonotype was seen ten or more times. The genes are TRBV6-1 and TRBJ2-2; the D gene is possibly TRBD2 (6 bases). The CDR3 is made up of 14 amino acids. CDR1 MNHNS and CDR2 SASEGT come from the germline V gene. V gave up 10 bases and J gave up 0 bases, with 12 bases separating them. This chain's CDR3 is CATRDFSNTGELFF. As DNA, the CDR3 is TGTGCCACCCGGGACTTCTCGAACACCGGGGAGCTGTTTTTT.

The table lists this clonotype with many counts. The chain carries TRBV29-1 and TRBJ1-1; D is undetermined. Germline V gives CDR1 SQVTM, CDR2 ANQGSEA. CDR3 length: 12 amino acids. With 3 bases removed from V and 0 bases from J, the gap between germline ends came to 5 bases. CDR3 DNA sequence: TGCAGCGTTGAGGCAGTGAACACTGAAGCTTTCTTT. It codes for CSVEAVNTEAFF.

This clonotype was seen many times. This chain joins TRBV20-1 and TRBJ1-1; D is possibly TRBD1 (5 bases). Germline CDR1 and CDR2: DFQATT and SNEGSKA (reference sequence). The V gene lost 6 bases and the J gene lost 5 bases, with 10 bases spanning the gap. This CDR3 contains 11 residues. For the CDR3, the DNA is TGCAGTGCGTTTTCAGGGACTGAAGCTTTCTTT. This codes for CSAFSGTEAFF.

This chain joins TRBV28 and TRBJ2-7; 10 bases align to TRBD2. V was pared by 6 bases and J by 4 bases, with 3 bases of the junction left unmatched. The CDR3 consists of 13 residues. Germline V CDR1 and CDR2: MDHEN, SYDVKM. CDR3 region: CASRAGGVYEQYF. In nucleotides, the CDR3 is TGTGCCAGCAGAGCGGGAGGGGTTTACGAGCAGTACTTC.

The sample holds many counts of this clonotype. The V and J genes are TRBV20-1 and TRBJ1-5; D remains unclear. Germline V gene data show CDR1 as DFQATT and CDR2 as SNEGSKA (reference sequence). V lost 4 bases to trimming and J lost 7 bases, with 20 bases between them. The CDR3 spans 15 residues. The CDR3 sequence: CSANPFGKFEQPQHF. CDR3 DNA sequence: TGCAGTGCTAACCCTTTCGGGAAGTTTGAACAGCCCCAGCATTTT.

V usage is TRBV6-5 and J usage is TRBJ2-7, with D maybe TRBD2 (6 bases). This CDR3 comprises 15 residues. Germline assignment: CDR1 MNHEY and CDR2 SVGAGI. V shed 0 bases and J shed 3 bases, with 12 bases lying between them. CDR3 amino acids: CASSYSSLAFYEQYF. The CDR3 bases are TGTGCCAGCAGTTACTCGTCGCTAGCGTTCTACGAGCAGTACTTC.

This clonotype was counted at least ten times. The rearrangement links TRBV27 to TRBJ2-7; tentative D call: TRBD2 (7 bases). CDR1 and CDR2 (germline): MNHEY, SMNVEV (reference sequence). CDR3 length equals 17 residues. V was shortened by 4 bases and J by 6 bases, with 25 bases between the two germline ends. CDR3 region: CASSSTLGGRAPLEQYF. CDR3 nucleotide sequence: TGTGCCAGCAGTTCCACCCTAGGGGGGAGGGCCCCCCTCGAGCAGTACTTC.